The 31 T cell receptor beta chains given below trace back to one sample, sequenced in a study of shared clonotypes between healthy human individuals. The method was immunoSEQ multiplex PCR; TCRdb's version includes in-frame clones alone and lacks a portion of them. There are a few million clones in the sample; about 93% occur only once, and approximately 1.7% lies in the top ten. It was CD45RO-negative cells, positively selected for CCR7, that made up naive CD8 cells, with terminally differentiated effector memory CD45RA+ cells excluded. The specimen was naive CD8+ T cells from PBMCs. The receptor source for this set is a man younger than 30 in good health. Some clones in this sample may be carry-over from other donors' samples.

The V and J genes are TRBV5-6 and TRBJ1-1, with D tentatively TRBD1 (6 bases). Trimming pared 1 base from V and 7 bases from J, leaving 14 bases between. Germline V gives CDR1 SGHDT, CDR2 YYEEEE. CDR3 size: 14 residues. The CDR3 sequence: CASSLSDTGHEAFF. The CDR3 DNA is TGTGCCAGCAGCTTGTCAGATACAGGGCATGAAGCTTTCTTT.

This clone was seen only once. The identical CDR3 is also encoded by other nucleotide sequences in the sample. V and J are TRBV19 and TRBJ2-3; D gene ambiguous. This CDR3 has 12 amino acids. Trimming cost V 3 bases and J 4 bases, with 5 bases left between them. Germline CDR1 reads LNHDA; CDR2 reads SQIVND (reference sequence). The CDR3 DNA reads TGTGCCAGTAGTATTAGGCCAGATACGCAGTATTTT. As protein: CASSIRPDTQYF.

Comment on this clone: The sample carries other DNA sequences with the same CDR3. The chain uses TRBV27 and TRBJ1-1; no definite D call. This CDR3 has 14 residues. Per germline, CDR1 MNHEY and CDR2 SMNVEV (reference sequence). Deletions cut 1 base from V and 0 bases from J, with 6 bases between. Here the CDR3 reads CASSLWSLNTEAFF. The DNA for the CDR3 is TGTGCCAGCAGTTTATGGAGCCTGAACACTGAAGCTTTCTTT.

The V call is TRBV11-3, the J call TRBJ1-5; TRBD1 is a possible D gene (5 bases). V was cut by 1 base and J by 0 bases, with 10 bases left in between. The germline V gene encodes CDR1 SGHNT and CDR2 YENEEA. The CDR3 totals 16 residues. CDR3 region: CASSLGQNYSNQPQHF. The CDR3 DNA reads as TGTGCCAGCAGCTTAGGACAGAATTATAGCAATCAGCCCCAGCATTTT.

CDR3 nucleotide sequence: TGTGCCAGCAGAGGACTAGCGGGGGAGACAGATACGCAGTATTTT. It specifies CASRGLAGETDTQYF. The J gene is TRBJ2-3, the V gene TRBV2; 13 bases fit TRBD2. The junction had 3 bases not matched to a gene; V was cut back by 6 bases and J by 3 bases. The germline V gene encodes CDR1 SNHLY and CDR2 FYNNEI. The CDR3 is made up of 15 amino acids.

The gene calls are TRBV12-5 and TRBJ2-5, with a tentative D call TRBD2 (6 bases). Germline lookup yields CDR1 LGHNT and CDR2 FRNRAP. The length of the CDR3 is 13 residues. V was clipped by 6 bases and J by 3 bases, with 11 bases between them. CDR3 sequence (DNA): TGTGCTAGTGGCCGGGACTGGGAAGAGACCCAGTACTTC. Protein product: CASGRDWEETQYF.

The genes are TRBV19 and TRBJ2-3, with TRBD2 as a possible D gene (5 bases). The CDR3 runs to 16 residues. Germline values: CDR1 LNHDA, CDR2 SQIVND (reference sequence). The V gene lost 1 base and the J gene lost 2 bases, with 13 bases spanning the gap. The CDR3 coding sequence is TGTGCCAGTAGTATAGGGTCCGGGGTATTCACAGATACGCAGTATTTT. Translating it yields CASSIGSGVFTDTQYF.

The chain couples TRBV29-1 to TRBJ2-2; perhaps TRBD1 as D (6 bases). With 7 bases removed from V and 7 bases from J, the gap between germline ends came to 10 bases. From germline, CDR1 is SQVTM and CDR2 ANQGSEA. The CDR3 loop spans 11 amino acids. The CDR3 spells CSAEGVGELFF. The CDR3 DNA reads as TGCAGCGCCGAGGGGGTCGGGGAGCTGTTTTTT.

V is TRBV27 and J is TRBJ1-1; 8 bases are shared with TRBD1. V was clipped by 6 bases and J by 4 bases; unmatched bases: 4. Germline V lookup: CDR1 MNHEY, CDR2 SMNVEV (reference sequence). The CDR3 is 13 residues long. Here the CDR3 DNA reads TGTGCCAGCAGCCCAGGGGGCCTCACTGAAGCTTTCTTT. Protein: CASSPGGLTEAFF.

The V gene is TRBV6-1, the J gene TRBJ2-5; 9 positions agree with TRBD2. The ends lost 6 bases at V and 5 bases at J; junction bases unmatched: 7. The CDR3 has 14 residues. CDR1 is MNHNS, CDR2 SASEGT, per germline. CDR3 sequence (DNA): TGTGCCAGCAGGGGACTAGCCGATGGGGAGACCCAGTACTTC. Amino acids: CASRGLADGETQYF.

The V gene is TRBV11-1, the J gene TRBJ2-7; D gene ambiguous. V lost 0 bases and J 2 bases, leaving 8 bases between the germline ends. This CDR3 is 14 amino acids long. From germline, CDR1 is SGHAT and CDR2 FQDESV (reference sequence). DNA for the CDR3: TGTGCCAGCAGCTTAGCCGGGCTCCCCTACGAGCAGTACTTC. Translating gives CASSLAGLPYEQYF.

This chain connects TRBV5-1 to TRBJ1-1, with 8 bases identical to TRBD1. V shed 7 bases and J 3 bases; nucleotides not matched to a gene: 11. The CDR3 covers 15 residues. Germline V lookup: CDR1 SGHRS, CDR2 YFSETQ. CDR3: CASGPWTGKDTEAFF. The CDR3 DNA sequence: TGCGCCAGCGGGCCCTGGACAGGGAAGGACACTGAAGCTTTCTTT. The whole variable domain, filled in from reference TRBV5-1 and TRBJ1-1, reads KAGVTQTPRYLIKTRGQQVTLSCSPISGHRSVSWYQQTPGQGLQFLFEYFSETQRNKGNFPGRFSGRQFSNSRSEMNVSTLELGDSALYLCASGPWTGKDTEAFFGQGTRLTVV.

The chain uses TRBV5-1 and TRBJ1-1, with D uncertain. The V end lost 1 base, the J end lost 2 bases, and 6 bases lay between the germline ends. The length of the CDR3 is 13 residues. From germline, CDR1 is SGHRS and CDR2 YFSETQ. Written as DNA, the CDR3 is TGCGCCAGCAGCTTGTCTTTTAACACTGAAGCTTTCTTT. Protein: CASSLSFNTEAFF.

V gene TRBV18 combines with J gene TRBJ2-7, with TRBD1 matching 7 bases. From germline, CDR1 is KGHSH and CDR2 LQKENI. The CDR3 extends over 17 amino acids. V lost 3 bases and J lost 1; bases outside the gene matches: 12. CDR3 in DNA: TGTGCCAGCTCACCTACCCAAACAGGGGTAGATTCCTACGAGCAGTACTTC. Translation gives CASSPTQTGVDSYEQYF.

The chain joins TRBV2 to TRBJ1-5; D gene ambiguous. The V end was cut by 4 bases, the J end by 3 bases, with 13 bases between. CDR1 is SNHLY, CDR2 FYNNEI, per germline. The CDR3 contains 15 residues. This chain's CDR3 is CASSVGNWDNQPQHF. CDR3 in DNA: TGTGCCAGCAGTGTGGGAAATTGGGACAATCAGCCCCAGCATTTT. Combining the CDR3 with reference TRBV2 and TRBJ1-5 gives the whole variable domain EPEVTQTPSHQVTQMGQEVILRCVPISNHLYFYWYRQILGQKVEFLVSFYNNEISEKSEIFDDQFSVERPDGSNFTLKIRSTKLEDSAMYFCASSVGNWDNQPQHFGDGTRLSIL.

The CDR3 reads CASSLGGRVYGYTF. DNA of the CDR3: TGCGCCAGCAGCTTGGGGGGGCGTGTCTATGGCTACACCTTC. This chain joins TRBV5-1 and TRBJ1-2; possibly TRBD1 for D (6 bases). CDR3 size: 14 residues. Germline values: CDR1 SGHRS, CDR2 YFSETQ. The V gene lost 0 bases and the J gene lost 4 bases, with 10 bases spanning the gap.

A word on this clone: Other DNA sequences in this sample translate to the same CDR3. This chain joins TRBV28 and TRBJ1-1; no definite D call. The germline CDR1 and CDR2 sequences are MDHEN and SYDVKM. Trimming removed 3 bases at V and 1 base at J, with 6 bases between. The length of the CDR3 is 13 residues. The DNA of the CDR3 is TGTGCCAGCAGTTTGGGTGGGAACACTGAAGCTTTCTTT. Translation: CASSLGGNTEAFF.

The chain uses TRBV4-1 and TRBJ1-4; tentative D call: TRBD1 (5 bases). This CDR3 is 15 amino acids long. In germline, CDR1 is MGHRA, CDR2 YSYEKL. V was pared by 1 base and J by 6 bases, with 12 bases between. The CDR3 reads CASSQVGGEDEKLFF. CDR3 nucleotides: TGCGCCAGCAGCCAAGTTGGGGGGGAGGATGAAAAACTGTTTTTT.

V usage is TRBV28 and J usage is TRBJ1-3; TRBD1 is a possible D gene (6 bases). Germline CDR1 MDHEN, CDR2 SYDVKM. V lost 5 bases and J 8 bases, leaving 16 bases between the germline ends. The CDR3 spans 14 residues. CDR3 in DNA: TGTGCCAGCAGTCATATCAGGGGAGAGGACACCATATATTTT. It specifies CASSHIRGEDTIYF.

The gene calls are TRBV27 and TRBJ2-7, with D unclear. Germline V gives CDR1 MNHEY, CDR2 SMNVEV (reference sequence). The CDR3 is made up of 13 amino acids. V dropped 5 bases and J dropped 9 bases, with 17 bases sitting between them. CDR3: CASSTRSESVQYF. As DNA, the CDR3 is TGTGCCAGCAGTACTCGGTCCGAGTCGGTGCAGTACTTC.

The chain carries TRBV6-1 and TRBJ1-5; perhaps TRBD1 as D (6 bases). With 3 bases removed from V and 5 bases from J, the gap between germline ends came to 14 bases. The CDR3 is made up of 15 amino acids. Germline loops: CDR1 MNHNS, CDR2 SASEGT. DNA of the CDR3: TGTGCCAGCAGTGATAGACAGGCTCCTCATCAGCCCCAGCATTTT. It yields the protein CASSDRQAPHQPQHF.

This rearrangement joins TRBV27 to TRBJ2-1; TRBD2 matches at 14 bases. The germline V gene encodes CDR1 MNHEY and CDR2 SMNVEV (reference sequence). Losses at the gene ends were 4 bases for V and 10 bases for J; bases not matched to a gene: 6. The CDR3 consists of 15 residues. CDR3 nucleotides: TGTGCCAGCAGTTCCGGGACTAGCGGGAGAGGGGAGCAGTTCTTC. Translated: CASSSGTSGRGEQFF.

This clone was picked up a small number of times. Distinct nucleotide sequences in the sample also encode this CDR3. The rearrangement joins TRBV7-9 to TRBJ2-1, with unresolved D. Trimming left V 1 base short and J 4 bases short, with 5 bases between. The CDR3 is made up of 13 amino acids. The germline gives CDR1 SEHNR, CDR2 FQNEAQ (reference sequence). The CDR3 DNA sequence: TGTGCCAGCAGCTTAGGGCTTTACAATGAGCAGTTCTTC. This translates into CASSLGLYNEQFF.

The rearrangement uses TRBV5-5 and TRBJ1-5, with D hard to call. This CDR3 contains 15 residues. The V gene's germline CDR1 is SGHKS and CDR2 YYEKEE (reference sequence). V lost 0 bases and J lost 5, with 12 bases in between. CDR3 sequence reads: CASSLAGRLDQPQHF. In DNA, the CDR3 is TGTGCCAGCAGCTTGGCGGGCAGACTAGATCAGCCCCAGCATTTT.

The chain links TRBV28 to TRBJ2-1; D may be TRBD1 (6 bases). Germline V gives CDR1 MDHEN, CDR2 SYDVKM. Trimming left V 6 bases short and J 0 bases short, with 15 bases between. The CDR3 totals 16 residues. In DNA, the CDR3 is TGTGCCAGCAGAATGAACAGGGTCAGCTCCTACAATGAGCAGTTCTTC. This sequence encodes CASRMNRVSSYNEQFF.

This chain connects TRBV4-1 to TRBJ2-3; maybe TRBD2 (7 bases). Germline V gene lookup returns CDR1 MGHRA and CDR2 YSYEKL. The CDR3 consists of 16 residues. Trimming pared 1 base from V and 3 bases from J, leaving 14 bases between. The CDR3 sequence: CASSQGRGAGTDTQYF. The CDR3 DNA follows: TGCGCCAGCAGCCAAGGTCGGGGGGCAGGTACAGATACGCAGTATTTT.

The chain uses TRBV27 and TRBJ2-3; 7 positions agree with TRBD2. Trimming removed 8 bases from V and 2 bases from J; junction bases left unmatched: 7. The CDR3 spans 14 residues. The V gene's germline CDR1 is MNHEY and CDR2 SMNVEV (reference sequence). CDR3 in amino acids: CASAEGLTTDTQYF. The CDR3 DNA sequence: TGTGCCAGCGCTGAGGGACTAACCACAGATACGCAGTATTTT.

As concerns this clone: This sample includes further DNA sequences coding for the same CDR3. V and J are TRBV7-9 and TRBJ1-1; possible D gene TRBD1, 5 bases. Germline assignment: CDR1 SEHNR and CDR2 FQNEAQ (reference sequence). The V and J ends lost 5 bases and 5 bases respectively, with 12 bases between them. This CDR3 contains 13 residues. CDR3 region: CASSLGGGTEAFF. In nucleotides, the CDR3 is TGTGCCAGCAGCCTAGGCGGGGGTACTGAAGCTTTCTTT.

The V and J genes are TRBV4-1 and TRBJ2-7, with a tentative D call TRBD1 (6 bases). The CDR3 length is 13 residues. Germline lookup yields CDR1 MGHRA and CDR2 YSYEKL. The V and J ends lost 8 bases and 3 bases respectively, with 14 bases between them. The CDR3 protein is CASAGQKDYEQYF. Here the CDR3 DNA reads TGCGCCAGCGCCGGACAGAAAGACTACGAGCAGTACTTC.

The chain links TRBV9 to TRBJ2-1; D is ambiguous. The CDR3 is 13 amino acids. Germline values: CDR1 SGDLS, CDR2 YYNGEE. V gave up 3 bases and J gave up 7 bases, with 11 bases separating them. The CDR3 region is CASSAHERNEQFF. The CDR3 DNA reads as TGTGCCAGCAGCGCCCACGAGAGGAATGAGCAGTTCTTC.

This clone occurred once. Other DNA sequences within the sample encode an identical CDR3. The gene calls are TRBV6-4 and TRBJ2-2; D unclear. V lost 2 bases and J lost 6, with 1 base in between. The CDR3 length is 11 residues. CDR1 MRHNA and CDR2 SNTAGT come from the germline V gene. CDR3 loop: CASSDAGELFF. In DNA, the CDR3 is TGTGCCAGCAGTGACGCCGGGGAGCTGTTTTTT.